What follows are 21 T cell receptor beta chains derived from one specimen sequenced in a study of cytomegalovirus exposure and HLA in healthy donors. In the PCR, 60 Vbeta and 13 Jbeta primers were used. The table came from immunoSEQ multiplex PCR; TCRdb's copy has only in-frame clones and leaves some out. The table shows 68,000 or so clones, with 80% occurring only once. The sequencing input was PBMCs. The receptors shown here come from a woman aged 25 to 45 in good health and CMV-seronegative.

The chain couples TRBV7-2 to TRBJ2-7; no clear D. The germline V gene encodes CDR1 SGHTA and CDR2 FQGNSA. This CDR3 contains 14 residues. V was pared by 5 bases and J by 0 bases, with 11 bases between. CDR3 loop: CASSAQLNSYEQYF. In nucleotides, the CDR3 is TGTGCCAGCAGCGCCCAACTAAACTCCTACGAGCAGTACTTC. Full variable domain (rest looked up from reference TRBV7-2 and TRBJ2-7): GAGVSQSPSNKVTEKGKDVELRCDPISGHTALYWYRQSLGQGLEFLIYFQGNSAPDKSGLPSDRFSAERTGGSVSTLTIQRTQQEDSAVYLCASSAQLNSYEQYFGPGTRLTVT.

This chain links TRBV30 with TRBJ1-1, with D possibly TRBD1 on 6 matching bases. The V end lost 2 bases, the J end lost 2 bases, and 15 bases lay between the germline ends. Per the germline V gene, CDR1 is GTSNPN and CDR2 is SVGIG (reference sequence). The CDR3 is 15 residues long. The CDR3: CAWSQADRTNTEAFF. In nucleotides, the CDR3 is TGTGCCTGGAGTCAGGCTGACAGGACAAACACTGAAGCTTTCTTT.

The V call is TRBV11-2, the J call TRBJ2-1; 8 positions match TRBD1. This CDR3 comprises 15 residues. V was pared by 5 bases and J by 2 bases, with 5 bases of the junction left unmatched. CDR1 is SGHAT, CDR2 FQNNGV, per germline. CDR3 in amino acids: CASSPTTGAYNEQFF. The DNA of the CDR3 is TGTGCCAGCAGCCCTACGACAGGGGCCTACAATGAGCAGTTCTTC.

This chain uses TRBV25-1 with TRBJ2-3, with D possibly TRBD1 on 7 matching bases. Trimming shortened V by 4 bases and J by 3 bases, and 11 bases separated the two germline ends. Germline V gene lookup returns CDR1 MGHDK and CDR2 SYGVNS. The CDR3 runs 14 residues. In nucleotides, the CDR3 is TGTGCCAGCAGTGCAGGGGGGATTACAGATACGCAGTATTTT. Translation: CASSAGGITDTQYF.

The chain joins TRBV7-2 to TRBJ2-1, with 12 bases fitting TRBD2. Trimming removed 7 bases from V and 7 bases from J; junction bases left unmatched: 11. Germline V gene sequence: CDR1 SGHTA, CDR2 FQGNSA. The CDR3 length is 16 residues. The CDR3 sequence is CASTRTTSGSRNEQFF. The CDR3 bases are TGTGCCAGCACGCGAACGACTAGCGGGAGCAGAAATGAGCAGTTCTTC.

The V call is TRBV5-1, the J call TRBJ2-7; a weak D match, TRBD1 (6 bases). This CDR3 contains 17 residues. V lost 0 bases and J lost 0, with 16 bases in between. Germline CDR1 and CDR2: SGHRS and YFSETQ. The CDR3 DNA is TGCGCCAGCAGCTTGGCCGTGGGGGCGTCGAGCTCCTACGAGCAGTACTTC. It is translated as CASSLAVGASSSYEQYF.

This sequence joins TRBV30 and TRBJ2-1; 7 nucleotides align to TRBD1. V lost 3 bases, J lost 10 bases, and 9 bases stayed unmatched. The CDR3 runs to 13 residues. In germline, CDR1 is GTSNPN, CDR2 SVGIG (reference sequence). The CDR3 DNA reads TGTGCCTGGAGCCTCACAGGGGTCCCGGAGCAGTTCTTC. Amino acid sequence: CAWSLTGVPEQFF.

The chain has TRBV9 and TRBJ2-7; D might be TRBD1 (5 bases). This CDR3 has 14 residues. Trimming pared 2 bases from V and 0 bases from J, leaving 9 bases between. CDR1 SGDLS and CDR2 YYNGEE come from the germline V gene. This chain's CDR3 is CASSVEDNSYEQYF. In DNA form, the CDR3 reads TGTGCCAGCAGCGTTGAGGACAACTCCTACGAGCAGTACTTC.

A few counts support this clone. This chain uses TRBV2 with TRBJ1-1; D is unclear. With 8 bases removed from V and 2 bases from J, the gap between germline ends came to 12 bases. The germline gives CDR1 SNHLY, CDR2 FYNNEI. The CDR3 covers 13 residues. The CDR3 reads CASPQRGNTEAFF. The CDR3 DNA is TGTGCCAGCCCCCAACGCGGCAACACTGAAGCTTTCTTT.

This clone was picked up a small number of times. The chain has TRBV6-6 and TRBJ2-7, with D maybe TRBD2 (6 bases). V was cut by 10 bases and J by 5 bases, with 18 bases left in between. Germline CDR1 is MNHNY and CDR2 is SVGAGI (reference sequence). CDR3 length equals 13 residues. The CDR3 loop is CATNLAGEDEQYF. The CDR3 DNA follows: TGTGCCACGAACCTTGCCGGGGAGGACGAGCAGTACTTC.

J is TRBJ1-1 and V is TRBV4-2; D unresolved. The CDR3 runs 17 residues. Germline lookup yields CDR1 LGHNA and CDR2 YNFKEQ. Trimming stripped 0 bases from V and 1 base from J, with 15 bases between. Here the CDR3 reads CASSQDQSRSGNTEAFF. The CDR3 DNA follows: TGTGCCAGCAGCCAAGATCAAAGCCGCTCAGGGAACACTGAAGCTTTCTTT.

The genes are TRBV28 and TRBJ1-4; 12 nucleotides match TRBD1. CDR1 MDHEN and CDR2 SYDVKM come from the germline V gene. The length of the CDR3 is 15 residues. V shed 0 bases and J 7 bases; nucleotides not matched to a gene: 0. The chain's CDR3 is CASSLWGQGAEKLFF. The CDR3, as DNA: TGTGCCAGCAGTTTATGGGGACAGGGGGCTGAAAAACTGTTTTTT.

This clone came up once. The chain joins TRBV7-8 to TRBJ2-7; 10 bases line up with TRBD1. CDR3 size: 17 residues. The V and J ends lost 4 bases and 2 bases, in that order; junction bases with no gene match: 11. The germline CDR1 and CDR2 sequences are SGHVS and FQNEAQ. DNA of the CDR3: TGTGCCAGCAGCTCATCTGCCGGGACAGGGGAACCCTACGAGCAGTACTTC. It translates to CASSSSAGTGEPYEQYF.

The chain is built from TRBV7-9 and TRBJ2-7, with TRBD1 matching 10 bases. The CDR3 is made up of 17 amino acids. Trimming took 0 bases from V and 3 from J; bases not matched to a gene: 8. Germline CDR1 is SEHNR and CDR2 is FQNEAQ (reference sequence). CDR3 in DNA: TGTGCCAGCAGCTTAGCGGGGACAGGGGTGGCGGTCTACGAGCAGTACTTC. This codes for CASSLAGTGVAVYEQYF.

The rearrangement joins TRBV7-9 to TRBJ2-1; no clear D gene. The V gene's germline CDR1 is SEHNR and CDR2 FQNEAQ (reference sequence). V dropped 7 bases and J dropped 0 bases, with 10 bases sitting between them. This CDR3 contains 14 residues. The CDR3, as DNA: TGTGCCAGCATCGTTTTGAGCTCCTACAATGAGCAGTTCTTC. It specifies CASIVLSSYNEQFF.

The genes are TRBV29-1 and TRBJ2-2; TRBD2 aligns across 9 bases. Germline-derived CDR1 and CDR2 are SQVTM and ANQGSEA. V was clipped by 6 bases and J by 7 bases; unmatched bases: 9. This CDR3 spans 14 amino acids. The CDR3 region is CSVDSGRGNGELFF. CDR3 DNA: TGCAGCGTCGATAGCGGGAGAGGTAACGGGGAGCTGTTTTTT.

This clone was counted between two and nine times. The chain couples TRBV5-6 to TRBJ1-4; tentatively, D is TRBD1 (6 bases). From germline, CDR1 is SGHDT and CDR2 YYEEEE. Trimming took 4 bases from V and 5 from J, leaving 12 bases between them. This CDR3 has 14 residues. The CDR3 nucleotides read TGTGCCAGCAGCGTGGACAGTTTAAATGAAAAACTGTTTTTT. This codes for CASSVDSLNEKLFF.

The chain is built from TRBV30 and TRBJ2-6; possibly TRBD2 for D (5 bases). Deletions cut 0 bases from V and 2 bases from J, with 8 bases between. CDR3 size: 15 residues. Germline lookup yields CDR1 GTSNPN and CDR2 SVGIG (reference sequence). The DNA of the CDR3 is TGTGCCTGGAGTGTACGAGGGACTGGGGCCAACGTCCTGACTTTC. Residues: CAWSVRGTGANVLTF.

This clone was observed a single time. The chain carries TRBV30 and TRBJ2-2; 7 bases are a match to TRBD2. V dropped 4 bases and J dropped 4; count of bases not matched to a gene: 3. The length of the CDR3 is 13 residues. Germline CDR1 is GTSNPN and CDR2 is SVGIG (reference sequence). The CDR3 loop is CAWTPGGTGELFF. The CDR3 DNA sequence: TGTGCCTGGACCCCGGGGGGCACCGGGGAGCTGTTTTTT.

The rearrangement uses TRBV6-5 and TRBJ1-1; 7 nucleotides line up with TRBD1. The V gene end was trimmed by 8 bases and the J gene end by 5 bases; junction bases not matched to a gene: 11. CDR1 and CDR2 (germline): MNHEY, SVGAGI. CDR3 size: 14 residues. The CDR3 DNA follows: TGTGCCAGCCGGCGGACAGGTGGGGAAACTGAAGCTTTCTTT. Its protein product is CASRRTGGETEAFF.

V and J are TRBV29-1 and TRBJ1-2; D possibly corresponds to TRBD1 (6 bases). CDR1 and CDR2 from the germline V gene are SQVTM and ANQGSEA. This CDR3 spans 13 amino acids. Trimming took off 4 bases at V and 6 bases at J, with 15 bases between the two ends. The CDR3 loop is CSVVDSQLNGYTF. CDR3 in DNA: TGCAGCGTTGTGGACAGCCAGCTTAATGGCTACACCTTC.